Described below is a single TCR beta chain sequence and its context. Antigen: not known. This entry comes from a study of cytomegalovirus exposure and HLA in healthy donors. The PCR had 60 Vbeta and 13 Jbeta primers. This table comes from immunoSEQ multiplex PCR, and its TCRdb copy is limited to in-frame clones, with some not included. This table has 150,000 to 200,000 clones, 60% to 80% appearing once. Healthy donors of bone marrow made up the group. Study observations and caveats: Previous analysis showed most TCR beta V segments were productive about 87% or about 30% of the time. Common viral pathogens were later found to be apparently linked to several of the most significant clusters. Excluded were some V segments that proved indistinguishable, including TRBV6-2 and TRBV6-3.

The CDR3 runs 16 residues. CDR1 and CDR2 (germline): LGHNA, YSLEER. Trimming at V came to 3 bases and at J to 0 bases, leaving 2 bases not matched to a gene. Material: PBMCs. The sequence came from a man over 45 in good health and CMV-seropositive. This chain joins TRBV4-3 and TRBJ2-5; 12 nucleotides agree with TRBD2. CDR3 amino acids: CASSQGTSGYQETQYF. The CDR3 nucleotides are TGCGCCAGCAGCCAGGGGACTAGCGGGTACCAAGAGACCCAGTACTTC.